A single sample gave rise to the 2 T cell receptor beta chains below, sequenced in a study of beta chain features in type 1 diabetes (dated by TCRdb to between 2017 and 2018). The protocol used for the library was the immunoSEQ multiplex PCR assay. The entire amount of isolated RNA was reverse transcribed using the High Capacity cDNA Reverse Transcription Kit, so the sequenced TCRB transcripts were expressed ones. TCRdb provides this immuneACCESS table in a form limited to in-frame rearrangements. Some clones are lacking; in checked studies, under half of them reflect an unresolved V gene, and why the rest are absent is not known. For this sample there are 240,000 or so clones; just over 20% appear just once. Roughly 0.028% of the sample is in the top ten clones. For these TCRs, the target antigens are not known. Findings and caveats that apply to the study as a whole: In all four CD4+ subsets, TCRB CDR3 length was moderately but significantly shorter in type 1 diabetes patients.

What was sequenced was naive CD4+ T cells from blood. According to the study, the label for this sample's cell subset or site signals: true naive CD4+ T cells. The source of these receptors is a middle-aged woman with type 1 diabetes.

The chain employs TRBV4-1 and TRBJ2-1; the D gene is possibly TRBD2 (5 bases). Per the germline V gene, CDR1 is MGHRA and CDR2 is YSYEKL. This CDR3 is 16 amino acids long. Trimming pared 0 bases from V and 1 base from J, leaving 10 bases between. CDR3 nucleotide sequence: TGCGCCAGCAGCCAAGAGGCAGGCGGGTCCTACAATGAGCAGTTCTTC. It yields the protein CASSQEAGGSYNEQFF.

The gene calls are TRBV7-9 and TRBJ1-4; D may be TRBD1 (5 bases). V gave up 0 bases and J gave up 10 bases, with 12 bases separating them. The CDR3 is 14 residues long. CDR1 is SEHNR, CDR2 FQNEAQ, per germline (reference sequence). The CDR3 protein is CASSLAAGGGKLFF. CDR3 DNA sequence: TGTGCCAGCAGCTTAGCAGCGGGGGGAGGAAAACTGTTTTTT.